The 32 T cell receptor beta chains below come from one sample, sequenced in a study of T-cell memory formation after mild COVID-19. TCRdb recomputed calls from the 5' RACE reads with MiXCR, one row per CDR3 protein. The sample consists of about 470,000 distinct CDR3 sequences, 25% of them appearing once. Input material: PBMCs or a T cell subset sorted from them (not recorded which). These receptors all come from an adult woman who had mild COVID-19 (a few samples of this study predate the infection). Cell type and time point are not known.

Only a few counts were recorded for this clonotype. The rearrangement uses TRBV4-1 and TRBJ2-1; D remains ambiguous. The germline V and J ends were trimmed by 1 base and 8 bases, with 9 bases remaining between them. This CDR3 has 13 amino acids. Germline V lookup: CDR1 MGHRA, CDR2 YSYEKL. The CDR3 coding sequence is TGCGCCAGCAGCCAAGTGCCTGGCGATGAGCAGTTCTTC. Amino acids: CASSQVPGDEQFF.

This rearrangement joins TRBV5-1 to TRBJ1-2; 8 bases agree with TRBD1. The CDR3 is 14 amino acids. Per germline, CDR1 SGHRS and CDR2 YFSETQ. Unmatched junction bases numbered 4, after V lost 2 bases and J lost 4 bases. CDR3 region: CASSFPGGGYGYTF. The CDR3 DNA is TGCGCCAGCAGCTTTCCAGGGGGCGGCTATGGCTACACCTTC.

This clonotype was recorded a few times. J is TRBJ1-5 and V is TRBV2; a weak D match, TRBD1 (6 bases). Deletions cut 7 bases from V and 0 bases from J, with 13 bases between. There are 15 residues in the CDR3. Looked up from germline, CDR1 is SNHLY and CDR2 is FYNNEI. Here the CDR3 DNA reads TGTGCCAGCACCGGCAACAGGGCTAGCAATCAGCCCCAGCATTTT. Its translation is CASTGNRASNQPQHF. The full variable domain, in which reference TRBV2 and TRBJ1-5 provide the parts outside the CDR3, is EPEVTQTPSHQVTQMGQEVILRCVPISNHLYFYWYRQILGQKVEFLVSFYNNEISEKSEIFDDQFSVERPDGSNFTLKIRSTKLEDSAMYFCASTGNRASNQPQHFGDGTRLSIL.

This clonotype has just a few counts. The chain combines TRBV6-2 or TRBV6-3 with TRBJ2-7; no reliable D call. The CDR3 has 12 amino acids. CDR1 and CDR2 from the germline V gene are MNHEY and SVGEGT. The V and J ends lost 7 bases and 2 bases respectively, with 9 bases between them. The CDR3 DNA reads TGTGCCAGCACTGAGCCTGCCTACGAGCAGTACTTC. Encoded protein: CASTEPAYEQYF.

The chain is built from TRBV7-2 and TRBJ2-1, with 8 bases lining up with TRBD2. V dropped 5 bases and J dropped 9; count of bases not matched to a gene: 12. The germline gives CDR1 SGHTA, CDR2 FQGNSA. The CDR3 extends over 15 amino acids. This chain's CDR3 is CASSPEGAGALEQFF. In DNA, the CDR3 is TGTGCCAGCAGCCCCGAGGGAGCGGGAGCTCTTGAGCAGTTCTTC. Full variable domain (missing parts from reference TRBV7-2 and TRBJ2-1): GAGVSQSPSNKVTEKGKDVELRCDPISGHTALYWYRQSLGQGLEFLIYFQGNSAPDKSGLPSDRFSAERTGGSVSTLTIQRTQQEDSAVYLCASSPEGAGALEQFFGPGTRLTVL.

This clonotype has only a few counts. This chain links TRBV12-3 or TRBV12-4 with TRBJ2-3; TRBD2 matches 10 bases. The CDR3 has 16 amino acids. V lost 3 bases to trimming and J lost 6 bases; unmatched junction nucleotides: 9. CDR3: CASSFQSGGAFDTQYF. The CDR3 DNA reads as TGTGCCAGCAGTTTCCAAAGCGGGGGGGCCTTCGATACGCAGTATTTT.

This clonotype was counted a few times. The chain is built from TRBV7-2 and TRBJ1-2; no firm D call. The CDR3 extends over 14 amino acids. Trimming left V 7 bases short and J 4 bases short, with 16 bases between. From germline, CDR1 is SGHTA and CDR2 FQGNSA. The CDR3 DNA reads as TGTGCCAGCAACCCTGGCGGCTTTGGCTATGGCTACACCTTC. This sequence encodes CASNPGGFGYGYTF.

V is TRBV30 and J is TRBJ2-1; 14 nucleotides match TRBD2. The CDR3 extends over 17 amino acids. The V segment lost 0 bases and the J segment 7 bases; nucleotides outside the gene matches: 8. Germline values: CDR1 GTSNPN, CDR2 SVGIG (reference sequence). DNA for the CDR3: TGTGCCTGGAGTGTGGGACTAGCGGGAGACTGGGCAAATGAGCAGTTCTTC. Residues: CAWSVGLAGDWANEQFF. Together with reference TRBV30 and TRBJ2-1, the CDR3 gives the full variable domain: SQTIHQWPATLVQPVGSPLSLECTVEGTSNPNLYWYRQAAGRGLQLLFYSVGIGQISSEVPQNLSASRPQDRQFILSSKKLLLSDSGFYLCAWSVGLAGDWANEQFFGPGTRLTVL.

This chain uses TRBV5-5 with TRBJ2-7, with D possibly matching TRBD2 (5 bases). Germline-derived CDR1 and CDR2 are SGHKS and YYEKEE (reference sequence). The germline V and J ends were trimmed by 0 bases and 2 bases, with 6 bases remaining between them. The CDR3 totals 13 residues. Here the CDR3 DNA reads TGTGCCAGCAGCTTGGAAGCGGCCTACGAGCAGTACTTC. Amino acid sequence: CASSLEAAYEQYF.

This clonotype was found a few times. The chain carries TRBV6-1 and TRBJ1-2, with D unresolved. The CDR3 runs to 14 residues. Trimming cost V 9 bases and J 5 bases, with 19 bases left between them. Germline V gives CDR1 MNHNS, CDR2 SASEGT. CDR3 sequence reads: CASSRGSGIYGYTF. The DNA for the CDR3 is TGTGCCAGTTCCCGCGGATCCGGCATTTATGGCTACACCTTC.

This clonotype is a singleton in its sample. This chain links TRBV6-1 with TRBJ1-2; D is perhaps TRBD1 (5 bases). The V end was cut by 3 bases, the J end by 8 bases, with 10 bases between. Germline V gives CDR1 MNHNS, CDR2 SASEGT. CDR3 size: 12 residues. Written as DNA, the CDR3 is TGTGCCAGCAGTGACTGGGGCGGAGGCTACACCTTC. Translated, it gives CASSDWGGGYTF.

The chain recombines TRBV20-1 with TRBJ2-7, with 8 bases identical to TRBD1. This CDR3 contains 14 residues. Germline V gives CDR1 DFQATT, CDR2 SNEGSKA (reference sequence). J gave up 2 bases and V 6 bases, and 9 bases lay outside the gene matches. Here the CDR3 reads CSATGQEGTYEQYF. For the CDR3, the DNA is TGCAGTGCAACGGGACAGGAAGGGACCTACGAGCAGTACTTC.

The chain recombines TRBV6-5 with TRBJ2-3; D unresolved. Trimming stripped 5 bases from V and 5 bases from J, with 8 bases between. The germline V gene has CDR1 MNHEY and CDR2 SVGAGI. The CDR3 has 12 residues. CDR3 residues: CASSPTRDTQYF. Written as DNA, the CDR3 is TGTGCCAGCAGTCCCACCCGAGATACGCAGTATTTT.

The chain is built from TRBV5-1 and TRBJ2-7; the match to TRBD2 covers 7 bases. V shed 4 bases, J shed 2 bases, and the junction held 6 bases outside the gene matches. The germline V gene has CDR1 SGHRS and CDR2 YFSETQ. CDR3 length: 14 residues. This CDR3 is CASSPRGSPYEQYF. In DNA form, the CDR3 reads TGCGCCAGCAGCCCTCGCGGGAGTCCCTACGAGCAGTACTTC.

This clonotype was seen a handful of times. The rearrangement joins TRBV4-2 to TRBJ2-3, with 7 nucleotides matching TRBD2. The CDR3 runs 16 residues. Losses at the gene ends were 1 base for V and 6 bases for J; bases not matched to a gene: 10. Germline V gene data show CDR1 as LGHNA and CDR2 as YNFKEQ. For the CDR3, the DNA is TGTGCCAGCAGCCAAGGTCAGGGAGGGCGGGATGATACGCAGTATTTT. Translation gives CASSQGQGGRDDTQYF.

The chain links TRBV27 to TRBJ1-1, with unresolved D. Germline V gives CDR1 MNHEY, CDR2 SMNVEV (reference sequence). The V end lost 4 bases, the J end lost 0 bases, and 12 bases lay between the germline ends. The CDR3 runs 15 residues. The CDR3 is CASSSWTGMNTEAFF. The CDR3 DNA is TGTGCCAGCAGTTCCTGGACGGGTATGAACACTGAAGCTTTCTTT.

This clonotype has only a few counts. The V gene is TRBV12-3 or TRBV12-4, the J gene TRBJ2-1, with 8 bases matching TRBD1. J was trimmed by 7 bases and V by 6 bases; bases with no gene match: 8. There are 14 residues in the CDR3. CDR3 region: CASRTGQGRNEQFF. In DNA, the CDR3 is TGTGCCAGCAGGACCGGACAGGGAAGGAATGAGCAGTTCTTC.

This clonotype was seen a handful of times. The chain is built from TRBV5-1 and TRBJ1-1, with a possible D match to TRBD1 (5 bases). Germline CDR1 and CDR2: SGHRS and YFSETQ. The germline V and J ends were trimmed by 0 bases and 0 bases, with 12 bases remaining between them. This CDR3 has 16 residues. CDR3 loop: CASSLGRTTVNTEAFF. CDR3 DNA: TGCGCCAGCAGCTTGGGCAGAACGACAGTGAACACTGAAGCTTTCTTT.

The chain is built from TRBV6-4 and TRBJ2-1; TRBD1 matches at 11 bases. J lost 6 bases, V lost 1 base, and 2 bases had no gene match. Germline V gives CDR1 MRHNA, CDR2 SNTAGT. The length of the CDR3 is 15 residues. The CDR3: CASSDLGQGVNEQFF. Written as DNA, the CDR3 is TGTGCCAGCAGTGACTTGGGACAGGGGGTCAATGAGCAGTTCTTC.

CDR3 coding DNA: TGTGCCATCAGTGAGTCGACAGGGAATGCCGACACTGAAGCTTTCTTT. It encodes CAISESTGNADTEAFF. V is TRBV10-3 and J is TRBJ1-1, with 7 bases that match TRBD1. The CDR3 length is 16 residues. Germline CDR1 is ENHRY and CDR2 is SYGVKD. V lost 0 bases to trimming and J lost 3 bases; unmatched junction nucleotides: 7.

The J gene is TRBJ2-5, the V gene TRBV6-6; 8 bases line up with TRBD1. The V gene's germline CDR1 is MNHNY and CDR2 SVGAGI (reference sequence). Unmatched junction bases numbered 14, after V lost 0 bases and J lost 5 bases. The CDR3 totals 18 residues. In DNA form, the CDR3 reads TGTGCCAGCAGTTACTCTGCAGGGACAGGCCACCCACTGGAGACCCAGTACTTC. Translated, it gives CASSYSAGTGHPLETQYF.

This clonotype was recorded a few times. The rearrangement links TRBV4-1 to TRBJ2-7; D is undetermined. V was clipped by 0 bases and J by 0 bases, with 6 bases between them. Germline CDR1 is MGHRA and CDR2 is YSYEKL. The CDR3 sequence is 14 residues long. In nucleotides, the CDR3 is TGCGCCAGCAGCCAAGATGGGGTCTCCTACGAGCAGTACTTC. It specifies CASSQDGVSYEQYF.

This clonotype was found a few times. The chain couples TRBV4-1 to TRBJ2-1; no firm D call. Germline CDR1 is MGHRA and CDR2 is YSYEKL. This CDR3 contains 14 residues. The germline V and J ends were trimmed by 1 base and 9 bases, with 13 bases remaining between them. This chain's CDR3 is CASSQVPQDAEQFF. DNA of the CDR3: TGCGCCAGCAGCCAAGTCCCTCAGGACGCTGAGCAGTTCTTC.

The chain couples TRBV7-9 to TRBJ1-2; tentative D call: TRBD1 (5 bases). The germline gives CDR1 SEHNR, CDR2 FQNEAQ (reference sequence). V was trimmed by 1 base and J by 2 bases, leaving 14 bases between them. There are 16 residues in the CDR3. The CDR3 is CASSLDWQGVNYGYTF. The CDR3 DNA is TGTGCCAGCAGCTTAGACTGGCAGGGAGTAAACTATGGCTACACCTTC.

This chain links TRBV12-3 or TRBV12-4 with TRBJ2-2; D call uncertain. CDR3 size: 13 residues. Trimming cost V 7 bases and J 5 bases, with 11 bases left between them. CDR3 amino acids: CASNIRWTGELFF. The CDR3 nucleotides read TGTGCCAGCAATATCCGTTGGACCGGGGAGCTGTTTTTT.

This rearrangement joins TRBV5-1 to TRBJ1-2; D may be TRBD1 (5 bases). The CDR3 runs 12 residues. Germline CDR1 SGHRS, CDR2 YFSETQ. Trimming pared 4 bases from V and 8 bases from J, leaving 12 bases between. CDR3 residues: CASSHSGDGYTF. CDR3 coding DNA: TGCGCCAGCAGCCATTCGGGGGACGGCTACACCTTC.

This chain connects TRBV7-8 to TRBJ2-1, with TRBD2 matching over 11 bases. Trimming took 5 bases from V and 2 from J; bases not matched to a gene: 8. CDR1 is SGHVS, CDR2 FQNEAQ, per germline. This CDR3 is 17 amino acids long. The CDR3 reads CASSGQASGGPYNEQFF. For the CDR3, the DNA is TGTGCCAGCAGCGGACAAGCTAGCGGGGGGCCCTACAATGAGCAGTTCTTC. Full variable domain (missing parts from reference TRBV7-8 and TRBJ2-1): GAGVSQSPRYKVAKRGQDVALRCDPISGHVSLFWYQQALGQGPEFLTYFQNEAQLDKSGLPSDRFFAERPEGSVSTLKIQRTQQEDSAVYLCASSGQASGGPYNEQFFGPGTRLTVL.

The chain combines TRBV5-1 with TRBJ1-5, with TRBD1 identical over 7 bases. Germline CDR1 and CDR2: SGHRS and YFSETQ. The ends lost 4 bases at V and 3 bases at J; junction bases unmatched: 4. The CDR3 sequence is 14 residues long. This CDR3 reads CASSTGDHNQPQHF. The CDR3 nucleotides read TGCGCCAGCAGCACAGGGGATCACAATCAGCCCCAGCATTTT.

The V call is TRBV7-8, the J call TRBJ2-5; no definite D call. Germline V gene data show CDR1 as SGHVS and CDR2 as FQNEAQ. Trimming cost V 0 bases and J 2 bases, with 7 bases left between them. The CDR3 sequence is 14 residues long. The CDR3 loop is CASSLATPQETQYF. CDR3 nucleotides: TGTGCCAGCAGCTTAGCGACACCACAAGAGACCCAGTACTTC.

The chain combines TRBV30 with TRBJ2-7; D remains unclear. V was cut by 0 bases and J by 7 bases, with 10 bases left in between. This CDR3 spans 12 amino acids. Germline CDR1 and CDR2: GTSNPN and SVGIG (reference sequence). The CDR3 DNA sequence: TGTGCCTGGAGTGTAGGACCGAAGGAGCAGTACTTC. It specifies CAWSVGPKEQYF.

The V and J genes are TRBV9 and TRBJ2-1; D is possibly TRBD2 (7 bases). This CDR3 contains 19 residues. Trimming removed 1 base at V and 0 bases at J, with 20 bases between. Germline CDR1 reads SGDLS; CDR2 reads YYNGEE. The CDR3 DNA sequence: TGTGCCAGCAGCGTACCCATTGAGGGGGGGCCGAACTCCTACAATGAGCAGTTCTTC. It specifies CASSVPIEGGPNSYNEQFF.

This CDR3 reads CAISLNSDRDSYEQYF. Written as DNA, the CDR3 is TGTGCCATCAGCCTTAACTCGGACAGAGACTCCTACGAGCAGTACTTC. This sequence joins TRBV10-3 and TRBJ2-7; D is perhaps TRBD1 (6 bases). This CDR3 comprises 16 residues. The V and J ends lost 6 bases and 0 bases respectively, with 18 bases between them. From germline, CDR1 is ENHRY and CDR2 SYGVKD.